The T cell receptor beta chain described here comes from a study of T cells in women clearing cervical HPV infection (dated by TCRdb to 2017 to 2018). Background for the entire study: The cases were roughly 23 women with histologically confirmed HPV16-related CIN3 or worse, and 2 of those women had invasive cancers. The approximately 26 controls were women who cleared a single incident HPV16 infection within 12 months without developing precancer or cancer. Blood from cases was drawn at the visit where the lesion was first identified, while blood from controls was drawn once the infection was no longer detected. Among cases, blood sampling came a median of almost 150 days after lesion detection, with an interquartile range of about 80 to 230 days. Since only a few of the women had HLA typing available, the possibility that HLA type was acting as a confounder could not be ruled out. An exploratory proof-of-principle case-control study, nested within the Guanacaste HPV Natural History Study in Costa Rica, was conducted to compare TCR repertoires across cervical HPV16 outcomes. Cases and controls were matched on age within five years and on year of sample collection. A median age of approximately 30 years was observed in cases versus 37 to 45 in controls, and no significant differences in baseline characteristics were found. The parent cohort enrolled about 9,900 women aged 18 or older in Guanacaste, Costa Rica, in about 1993 to 1994 and followed the women for seven years. As quality controls, five blinded duplicates were added to each group, bringing the total to approximately 60 samples made up of roughly 50 participants and about ten replicates. On the study overall, not on this receptor specifically: TCR repertoire richness was significantly higher in CIN3+ cases than in controls across sequencing depths, while evenness did not differ. Whether associations preceded infection or resulted from infection could not be shown with the cross-sectional design, and effector/memory subsets and HPV-specific T cells were not isolated. Because the number of T cells per sample was unknown, the richness differences could reflect varying T-cell content rather than repertoire biology. Cases were distinguished from controls with an estimated AUC of about 0.8 by random forest classifiers combining richness and V gene abundances. Cases had lower TRBV6-7 relative abundance than controls (approximately 0.11% versus 0.16%; Bonferroni P = 0.0008).

Every participant had a single incident cervical HPV16 infection, and prevalent HPV16 infections were excluded. Cervical HPV DNA was detected by MY09/MY11 PCR, and genotyping was performed by dot-blot hybridization. Approximately 16 mL of heparinized blood were centrifuged, and the buffy coat was aliquoted, frozen at -30°C, then stored at -80°C. QIAGEN kits were used to extract genomic DNA from the buffy coat specimens. TCR beta CDR3 regions were amplified by multiplex PCR using the immunoSEQ assay from an average of about 1,200 ng genomic DNA per sample. The assay corrected primer bias using a complete synthetic TCR repertoire to establish an amplification baseline. The amplicons were sequenced on the Illumina platform. Turning to the authors' computational methods: Error correction of the sequences involved clustering with frequency ratios plus a modified nearest-neighbor algorithm, after which the sequences were analyzed in the immunoSEQ Analyzer using IMGT gene definitions. TCR richness and evenness were averaged over 20 rarefaction repeats at each rarefaction depth, excluding samples with fewer sequences than the depth. V, D and J gene relative abundances were compared between groups with Wilcoxon rank sum tests, applying FDR correction. Blinded duplicates gave an intraclass correlation of roughly 96% for TCR richness and an average of about 74% across over 55 gene segments. Entries here come from immuneACCESS through TCRdb and include only in-frame sequences with V and J called. Some clones fail to appear in such tables; in the studies checked, an unresolved V gene covers under half of the shortfall, and the cause of the remainder is unknown. V, J and clone size are those of that table, while D and trimming were read from the DNA. The table of this sample itemizes 20,000 to 25,000 clones. The ten largest make up around 5.5% of the sample.

CDR3 length: 15 amino acids, cysteine to phenylalanine. Part of the CDR3 DNA is given, 36 bases translated from base 1. At the junction V is shortened by 0 bases and J by 0 bases, with 9 bases in between. The germline V gene sets CDR1 to SNHLY and CDR2 to FYNNEI. On this clone itself: Its antigen is unknown. Read data end 3 residues before the CDR3 end; the end is taken from the germline J gene.

Sequenced material: blood buffy coat. This chain is built from TRBV2 and TRBJ2-7; no confident D gene assignment can be made. The sequence came from a woman between 18 and 69 years old with a cervical HPV16 infection that either progressed to CIN3+ or cleared (not recorded which). CDR3 DNA (partial): TGTGCCAGCAGTGAAGCGCTGGCTCCCTCCTACGAG. It encodes CASSEALAPSYE. The CDR3 in full is CASSEALAPSYEQYF.